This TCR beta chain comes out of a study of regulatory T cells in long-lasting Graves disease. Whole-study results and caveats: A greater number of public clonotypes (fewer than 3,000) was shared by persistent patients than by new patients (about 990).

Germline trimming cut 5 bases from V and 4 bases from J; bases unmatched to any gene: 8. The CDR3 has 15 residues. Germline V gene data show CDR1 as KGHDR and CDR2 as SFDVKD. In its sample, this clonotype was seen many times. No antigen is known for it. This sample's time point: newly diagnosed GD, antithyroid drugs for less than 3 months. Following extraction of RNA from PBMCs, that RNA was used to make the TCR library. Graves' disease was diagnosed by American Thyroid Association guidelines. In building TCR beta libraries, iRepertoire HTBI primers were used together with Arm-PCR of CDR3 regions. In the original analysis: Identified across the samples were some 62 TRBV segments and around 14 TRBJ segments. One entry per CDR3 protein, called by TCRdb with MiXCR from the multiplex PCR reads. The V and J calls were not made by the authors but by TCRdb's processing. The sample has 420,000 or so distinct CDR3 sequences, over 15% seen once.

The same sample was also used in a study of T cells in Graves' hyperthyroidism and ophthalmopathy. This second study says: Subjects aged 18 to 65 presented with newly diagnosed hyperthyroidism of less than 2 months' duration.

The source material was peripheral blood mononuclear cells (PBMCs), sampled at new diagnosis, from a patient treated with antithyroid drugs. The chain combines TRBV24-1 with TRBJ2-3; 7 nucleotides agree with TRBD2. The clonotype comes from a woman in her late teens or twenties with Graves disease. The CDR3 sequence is CATSGVGGSPDTQYF. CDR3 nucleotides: TGTGCCACCAGTGGGGTGGGCGGGAGCCCAGATACGCAGTATTTT.